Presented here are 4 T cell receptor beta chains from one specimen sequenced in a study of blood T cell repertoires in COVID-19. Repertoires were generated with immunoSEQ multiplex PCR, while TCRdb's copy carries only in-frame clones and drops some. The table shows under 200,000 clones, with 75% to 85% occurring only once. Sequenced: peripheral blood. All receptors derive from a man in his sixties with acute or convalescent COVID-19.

The DNA of the CDR3 is TGTGCCAGCAGCTTCGGTGGACAGACGTTCAGGGAGCCCCAGCATTTT. This translates into CASSFGGQTFREPQHF. The rearrangement uses TRBV7-8 and TRBJ1-5; D might be TRBD1 (6 bases). The CDR3 sequence is 16 residues long. Germline CDR1 reads SGHVS; CDR2 reads FQNEAQ. Trimming shortened V by 3 bases and J by 8 bases, and 20 bases separated the two germline ends. Drawing the rest from reference TRBV7-8 and TRBJ1-5, the complete variable domain is GAGVSQSPRYKVAKRGQDVALRCDPISGHVSLFWYQQALGQGPEFLTYFQNEAQLDKSGLPSDRFFAERPEGSVSTLKIQRTQQEDSAVYLCASSFGGQTFREPQHFGDGTRLSIL.

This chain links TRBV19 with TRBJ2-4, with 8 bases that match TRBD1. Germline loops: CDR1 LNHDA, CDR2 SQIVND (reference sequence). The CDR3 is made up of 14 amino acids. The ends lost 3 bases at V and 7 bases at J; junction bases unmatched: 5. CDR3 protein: CASSMGQGANIQYF. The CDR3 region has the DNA TGTGCCAGTAGTATGGGTCAGGGGGCGAACATTCAGTACTTC. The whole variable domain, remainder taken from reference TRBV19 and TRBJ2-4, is DGGITQSPKYLFRKEGQNVTLSCEQNLNHDAMYWYRQDPGQGLRLIYYSQIVNDFQKGDIAEGYSVSREKKESFPLTVTSAQKNPTAFYLCASSMGQGANIQYFGAGTRLSVL.

The CDR3 region is CASRASGGYTDTQYF. For the CDR3, the DNA is TGTGCCAGCAGGGCTAGCGGGGGGTACACAGATACGCAGTATTTT. The V call is TRBV6-5, the J call TRBJ2-3; 11 bases fit TRBD2. Germline values: CDR1 MNHEY, CDR2 SVGAGI. CDR3 length: 15 residues. The junction had 4 bases not matched to a gene; V was cut back by 6 bases and J by 2 bases.

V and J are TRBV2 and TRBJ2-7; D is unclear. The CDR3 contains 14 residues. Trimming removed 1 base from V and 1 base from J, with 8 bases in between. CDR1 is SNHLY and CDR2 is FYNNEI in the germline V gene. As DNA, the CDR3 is TGTGCCAGCAGTGAAGGGTTCAGATCCTACGAGCAGTACTTC. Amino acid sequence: CASSEGFRSYEQYF.